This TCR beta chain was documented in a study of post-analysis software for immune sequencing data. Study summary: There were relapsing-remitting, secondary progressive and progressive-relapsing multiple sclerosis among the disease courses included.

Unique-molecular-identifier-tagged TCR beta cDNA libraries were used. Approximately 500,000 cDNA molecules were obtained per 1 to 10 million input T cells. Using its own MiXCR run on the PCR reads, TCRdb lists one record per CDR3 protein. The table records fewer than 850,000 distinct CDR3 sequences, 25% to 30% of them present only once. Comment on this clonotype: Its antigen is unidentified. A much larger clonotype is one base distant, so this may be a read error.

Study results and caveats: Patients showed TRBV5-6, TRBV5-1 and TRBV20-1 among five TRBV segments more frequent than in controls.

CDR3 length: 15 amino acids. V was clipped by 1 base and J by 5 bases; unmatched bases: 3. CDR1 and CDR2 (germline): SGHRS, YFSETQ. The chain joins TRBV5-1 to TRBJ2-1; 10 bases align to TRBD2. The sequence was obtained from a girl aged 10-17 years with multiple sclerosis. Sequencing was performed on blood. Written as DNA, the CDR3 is TGCGCCAGCAGCTTGACTAGCGGGATCCACAATGAGCAGTTCTTC. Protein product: CASSLTSGIHNEQFF.